Listed here are 8 T cell receptor beta chains from one sample, sequenced in a study of post-analysis software for immune sequencing data. Findings and limits, study-wide: The study found TRBV5-6, TRBV5-1 and TRBV20-1 among roughly 5 TRBV segments more frequent in patients than controls.

Built from TCR beta cDNA, the libraries had unique molecular identifiers in them. MiXCR was run by TCRdb on the PCR reads, yielding one entry per CDR3 protein. The table lists about 430,000 distinct CDR3 sequences, less than 40% of them singletons. Their specific antigens are unknown. Sequenced: blood. The receptors originated from a girl aged 2-10 years with multiple sclerosis.

The rearrangement joins TRBV6-2 or TRBV6-3 to TRBJ1-5; TRBD1 matches 9 bases. The V segment lost 4 bases and the J segment 4 bases; nucleotides outside the gene matches: 5. CDR3 length: 15 residues. Germline V CDR1 and CDR2: MNHEY, SVGEGT. Here the CDR3 reads CASSSYGTGNQPQHF. The CDR3 DNA reads as TGTGCCAGCAGTTCCTACGGGACAGGGAATCAGCCCCAGCATTTT.

This clonotype was counted only a few times. This chain uses TRBV4-1 with TRBJ2-7, with 9 positions matching TRBD1. The junction had 6 bases not matched to a gene; V was cut back by 0 bases and J by 0 bases. The germline gives CDR1 MGHRA, CDR2 YSYEKL. This CDR3 contains 17 residues. The CDR3 sequence is CASSQDPGQGISYEQYF. In DNA, the CDR3 is TGCGCCAGCAGCCAAGATCCAGGACAGGGGATCTCCTACGAGCAGTACTTC.

The chain combines TRBV6-6 with TRBJ2-1; no firm D call. V lost 6 bases and J 8 bases, leaving 8 bases between the germline ends. The CDR3 sequence is 11 residues long. Germline V gene lookup returns CDR1 MNHNY and CDR2 SVGAGI (reference sequence). The CDR3 nucleotides are TGTGCCAGCAGAGGACCCGATGAGCAGTTCTTC. Residues: CASRGPDEQFF.

This clonotype was detected a few times. The chain employs TRBV3-1 and TRBJ2-6; 7 positions agree with TRBD1. Trimming at V came to 0 bases and at J to 0 bases, leaving 5 bases not matched to a gene. The CDR3 has 18 amino acids. Germline V CDR1 and CDR2: LGHDT, YNNKEL (reference sequence). The CDR3 bases are TGTGCCAGCAGCCAAGAGGGACAGTCCCTCTCTGGGGCCAACGTCCTGACTTTC. Translated: CASSQEGQSLSGANVLTF. The variable domain in full, with the rest retrieved from reference TRBV3-1 and TRBJ2-6, is DTAVSQTPKYLVTQMGNDKSIKCEQNLGHDTMYWYKQDSKKFLKIMFSYNNKELIINETVPNRFSPKSPDKAHLNLHINSLELGDSAVYFCASSQEGQSLSGANVLTFGAGSRLTVL.

The chain combines TRBV7-2 with TRBJ1-5; D ambiguous. Between the trimmed V and J ends, which lost 3 bases and 3 bases, there was a span of 9 bases. The CDR3 contains 14 residues. CDR1 is SGHTA and CDR2 is FQGNSA in the germline V gene. CDR3 loop: CASSFGGNNQPQHF. Written as DNA, the CDR3 is TGTGCCAGCAGCTTTGGCGGGAACAATCAGCCCCAGCATTTT.

This clonotype came up a few times. The chain recombines TRBV12-3 or TRBV12-4 with TRBJ1-2, with D unresolved. The ends were cut back, 3 bases at V and 3 bases at J, with 14 bases in the middle. The CDR3 extends over 15 amino acids. The CDR3 region is CASSLGGSLDYGYTF. CDR3 DNA: TGTGCCAGCAGTTTGGGAGGGTCTCTGGACTATGGCTACACCTTC.

V and J are TRBV20-1 and TRBJ1-2, with 7 bases that match TRBD1. The CDR3 totals 12 residues. Germline V gene lookup returns CDR1 DFQATT and CDR2 SNEGSKA (reference sequence). The junction had 7 bases not matched to a gene; V was cut back by 6 bases and J by 6 bases. This chain's CDR3 is CSANRGGNGYTF. The CDR3 coding sequence is TGCAGTGCAAACAGGGGAGGCAATGGCTACACCTTC.

The chain links TRBV15 to TRBJ1-4; no clear D. The V gene's germline CDR1 is LNHNV and CDR2 YYDKDF (reference sequence). CDR3 length equals 16 residues. Trimming stripped 0 bases from V and 4 bases from J, with 12 bases between. CDR3 sequence: CATSRDHGRINEKLFF. For the CDR3, the DNA is TGTGCCACCAGCAGAGATCACGGACGCATTAATGAAAAACTGTTTTTT.